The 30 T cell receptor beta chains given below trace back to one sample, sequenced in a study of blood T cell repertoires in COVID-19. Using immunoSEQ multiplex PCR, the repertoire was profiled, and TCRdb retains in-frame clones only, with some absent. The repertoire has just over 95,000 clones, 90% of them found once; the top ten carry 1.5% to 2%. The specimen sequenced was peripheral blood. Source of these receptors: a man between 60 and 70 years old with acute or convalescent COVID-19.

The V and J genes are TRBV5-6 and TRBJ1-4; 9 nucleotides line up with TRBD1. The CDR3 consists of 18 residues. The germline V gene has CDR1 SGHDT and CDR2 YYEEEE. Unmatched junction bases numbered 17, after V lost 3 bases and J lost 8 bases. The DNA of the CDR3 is TGTGCCAGCAGCTCGAAAGGGGACAGGGTCCCCTTGTTCGAAAAACTGTTTTTT. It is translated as CASSSKGDRVPLFEKLFF.

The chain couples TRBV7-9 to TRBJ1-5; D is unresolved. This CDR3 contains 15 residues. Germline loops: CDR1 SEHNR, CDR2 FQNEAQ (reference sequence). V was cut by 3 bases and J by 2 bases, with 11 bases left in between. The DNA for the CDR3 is TGTGCCAGCAGCTTGGTCGACCGGGGCAATCAGCCCCAGCATTTT. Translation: CASSLVDRGNQPQHF.

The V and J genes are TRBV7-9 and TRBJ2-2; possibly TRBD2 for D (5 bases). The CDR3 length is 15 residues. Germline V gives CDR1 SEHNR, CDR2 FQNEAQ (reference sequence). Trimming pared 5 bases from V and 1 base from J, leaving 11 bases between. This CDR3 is CASSRDGGNTGELFF. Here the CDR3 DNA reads TGTGCCAGCAGCCGCGACGGAGGGAACACCGGGGAGCTGTTTTTT.

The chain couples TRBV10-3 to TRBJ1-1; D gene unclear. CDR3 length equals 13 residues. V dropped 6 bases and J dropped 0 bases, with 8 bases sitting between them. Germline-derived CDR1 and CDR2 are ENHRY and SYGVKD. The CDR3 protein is CAIREELNTEAFF. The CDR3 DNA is TGTGCCATCAGAGAGGAGCTGAACACTGAAGCTTTCTTT.

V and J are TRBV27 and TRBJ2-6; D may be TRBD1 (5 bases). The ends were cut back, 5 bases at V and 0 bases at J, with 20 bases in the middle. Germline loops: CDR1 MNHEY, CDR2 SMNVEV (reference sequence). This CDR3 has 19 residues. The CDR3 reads CASSTSTEVESSGANVLTF. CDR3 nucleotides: TGTGCCAGCAGTACATCGACAGAAGTGGAAAGCTCTGGGGCCAACGTCCTGACTTTC.

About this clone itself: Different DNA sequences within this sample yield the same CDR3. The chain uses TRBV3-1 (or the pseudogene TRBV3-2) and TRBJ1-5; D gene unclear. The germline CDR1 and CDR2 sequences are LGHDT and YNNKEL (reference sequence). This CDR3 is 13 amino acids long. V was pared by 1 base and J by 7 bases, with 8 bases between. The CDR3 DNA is TGTGCCAGCAGCCAAGCGGGTGAGCAGCCCCAGCATTTT. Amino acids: CASSQAGEQPQHF.

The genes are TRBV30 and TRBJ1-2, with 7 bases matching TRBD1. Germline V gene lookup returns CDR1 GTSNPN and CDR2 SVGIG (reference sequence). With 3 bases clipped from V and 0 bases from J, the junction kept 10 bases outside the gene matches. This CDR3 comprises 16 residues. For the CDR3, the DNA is TGTGCCTGGAGATTGGGACAGCCGTTTTCTAACTATGGCTACACCTTC. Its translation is CAWRLGQPFSNYGYTF.

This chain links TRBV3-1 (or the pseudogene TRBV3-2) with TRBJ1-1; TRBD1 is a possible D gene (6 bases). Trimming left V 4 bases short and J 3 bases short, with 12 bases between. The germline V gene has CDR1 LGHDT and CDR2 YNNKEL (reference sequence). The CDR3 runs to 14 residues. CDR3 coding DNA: TGTGCCAGCAGCCTACACAACAGGGACACTGAAGCTTTCTTT. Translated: CASSLHNRDTEAFF.

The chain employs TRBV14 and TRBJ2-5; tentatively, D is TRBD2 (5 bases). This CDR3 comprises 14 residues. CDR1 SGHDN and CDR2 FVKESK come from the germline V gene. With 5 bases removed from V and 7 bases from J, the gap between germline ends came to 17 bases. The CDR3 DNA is TGTGCCAGCAGCGGAGCTAGCAGTGCGGGGACCCAGTACTTC. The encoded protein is CASSGASSAGTQYF. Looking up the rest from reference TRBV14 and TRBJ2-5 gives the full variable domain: EAGVTQFPSHSVIEKGQTVTLRCDPISGHDNLYWYRRVMGKEIKFLLHFVKESKQDESGMPNNRFLAERTGGTYSTLKVQPAELEDSGVYFCASSGASSAGTQYFGPGTRLLVL.

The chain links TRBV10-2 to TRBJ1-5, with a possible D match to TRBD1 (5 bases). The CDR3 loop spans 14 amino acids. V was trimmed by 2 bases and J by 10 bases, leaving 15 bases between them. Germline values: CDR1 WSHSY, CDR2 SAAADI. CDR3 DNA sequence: TGCGCCAGCAGTGAGCAGGCAGGGAGGATTCCCCAGCATTTT. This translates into CASSEQAGRIPQHF.

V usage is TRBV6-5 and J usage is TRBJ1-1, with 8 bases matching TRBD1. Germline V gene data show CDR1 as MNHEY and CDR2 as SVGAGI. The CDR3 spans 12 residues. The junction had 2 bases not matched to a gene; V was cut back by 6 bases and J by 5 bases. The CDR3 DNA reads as TGTGCCAGCAGGGACAGGGTTACTGAAGCTTTCTTT. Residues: CASRDRVTEAFF.

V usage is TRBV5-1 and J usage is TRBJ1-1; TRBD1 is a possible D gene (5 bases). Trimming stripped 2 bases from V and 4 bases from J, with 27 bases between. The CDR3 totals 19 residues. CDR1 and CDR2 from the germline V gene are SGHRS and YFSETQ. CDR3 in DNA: TGCGCCAGCAGCTTACCGGGACGACCCTCTGGCGGGATTTCCACTGAAGCTTTCTTT. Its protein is CASSLPGRPSGGISTEAFF.

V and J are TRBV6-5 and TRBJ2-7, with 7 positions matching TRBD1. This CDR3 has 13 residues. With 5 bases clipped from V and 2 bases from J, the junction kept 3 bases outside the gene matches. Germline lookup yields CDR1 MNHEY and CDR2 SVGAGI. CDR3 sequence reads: CASSLDRAYEQYF. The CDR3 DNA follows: TGTGCCAGCAGTCTTGACAGGGCCTACGAGCAGTACTTC.

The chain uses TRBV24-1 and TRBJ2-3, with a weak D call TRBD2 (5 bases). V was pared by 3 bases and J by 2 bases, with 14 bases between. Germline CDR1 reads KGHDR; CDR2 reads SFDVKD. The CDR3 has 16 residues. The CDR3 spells CATSDATSLNTDTQYF. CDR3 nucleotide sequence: TGTGCCACCAGTGATGCTACTAGTCTCAACACAGATACGCAGTATTTT.

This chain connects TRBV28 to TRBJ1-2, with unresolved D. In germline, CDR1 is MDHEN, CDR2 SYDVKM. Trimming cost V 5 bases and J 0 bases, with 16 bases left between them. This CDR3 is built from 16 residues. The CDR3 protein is CASSVYQKGANYGYTF. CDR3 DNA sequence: TGTGCCAGCAGTGTCTATCAGAAGGGAGCTAACTATGGCTACACCTTC.

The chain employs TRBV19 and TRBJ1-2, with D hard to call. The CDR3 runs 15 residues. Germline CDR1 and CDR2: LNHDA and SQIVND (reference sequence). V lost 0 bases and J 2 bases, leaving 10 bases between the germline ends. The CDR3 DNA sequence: TGTGCCAGTAGTATAGATCACGCGGGGAACTATGGCTACACCTTC. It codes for CASSIDHAGNYGYTF.

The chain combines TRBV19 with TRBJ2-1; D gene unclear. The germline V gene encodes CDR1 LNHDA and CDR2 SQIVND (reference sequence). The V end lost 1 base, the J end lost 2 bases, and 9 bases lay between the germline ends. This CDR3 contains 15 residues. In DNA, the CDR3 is TGTGCCAGTAGTATAGTTGGGCAGACCTACAATGAGCAGTTCTTC. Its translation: CASSIVGQTYNEQFF.

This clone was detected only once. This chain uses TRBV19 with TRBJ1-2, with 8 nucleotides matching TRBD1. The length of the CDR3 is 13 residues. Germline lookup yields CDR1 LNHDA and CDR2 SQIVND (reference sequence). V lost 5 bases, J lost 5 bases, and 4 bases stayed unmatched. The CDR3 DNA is TGTGCCAGTAGTGGGGACAGGATTTATGGCTACACCTTC. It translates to CASSGDRIYGYTF.

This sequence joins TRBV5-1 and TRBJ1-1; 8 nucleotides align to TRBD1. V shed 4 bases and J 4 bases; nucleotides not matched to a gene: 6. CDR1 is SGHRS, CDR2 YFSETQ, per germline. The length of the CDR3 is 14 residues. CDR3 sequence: CASSPDRVGTEAFF. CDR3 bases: TGCGCCAGCAGCCCGGACAGGGTAGGCACTGAAGCTTTCTTT.

CDR3 sequence: CASSADRRPNYGYTF. The CDR3 nucleotides are TGTGCCAGCAGCGCCGACAGGAGACCTAACTATGGCTACACCTTC. This sequence joins TRBV7-8 and TRBJ1-2; D is perhaps TRBD1 (6 bases). Trimming shortened V by 5 bases and J by 0 bases, and 13 bases separated the two germline ends. The germline V gene has CDR1 SGHVS and CDR2 FQNEAQ. The CDR3 is 15 residues long. Looking up the rest from reference TRBV7-8 and TRBJ1-2 gives the full variable domain: GAGVSQSPRYKVAKRGQDVALRCDPISGHVSLFWYQQALGQGPEFLTYFQNEAQLDKSGLPSDRFFAERPEGSVSTLKIQRTQQEDSAVYLCASSADRRPNYGYTFGSGTRLTVV.

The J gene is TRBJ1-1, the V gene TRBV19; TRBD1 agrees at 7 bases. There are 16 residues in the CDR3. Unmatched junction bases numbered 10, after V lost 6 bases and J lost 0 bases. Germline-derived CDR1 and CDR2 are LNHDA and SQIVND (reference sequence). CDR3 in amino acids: CASRRTGEVMNTEAFF. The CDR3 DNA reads TGTGCCAGTAGGCGAACAGGGGAGGTGATGAACACTGAAGCTTTCTTT.

The CDR3 loop reads CASSYTGRGTDTQYF. The CDR3 bases are TGTGCCAGCAGTTATACGGGTCGCGGCACAGATACGCAGTATTTT. The genes are TRBV6-5 and TRBJ2-3; D uncertain. Germline V lookup: CDR1 MNHEY, CDR2 SVGAGI. The V gene lost 3 bases and the J gene lost 1 base, with 11 bases spanning the gap. The CDR3 is 15 amino acids.

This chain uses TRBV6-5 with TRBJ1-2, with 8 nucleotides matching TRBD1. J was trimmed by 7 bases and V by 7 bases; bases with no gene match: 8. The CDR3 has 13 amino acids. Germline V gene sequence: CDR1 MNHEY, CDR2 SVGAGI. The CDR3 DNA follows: TGTGCCAGCACCCCAGGGGGCGGGGGTGGCTACACCTTC. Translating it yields CASTPGGGGGYTF.

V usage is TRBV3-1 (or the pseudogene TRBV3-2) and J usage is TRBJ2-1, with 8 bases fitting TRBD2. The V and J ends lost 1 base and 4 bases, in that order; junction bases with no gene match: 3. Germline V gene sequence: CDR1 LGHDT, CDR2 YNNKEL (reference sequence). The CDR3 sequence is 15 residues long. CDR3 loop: CASSQGRGGYNEQFF. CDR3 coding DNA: TGTGCCAGCAGCCAAGGTCGGGGGGGGTACAATGAGCAGTTCTTC.

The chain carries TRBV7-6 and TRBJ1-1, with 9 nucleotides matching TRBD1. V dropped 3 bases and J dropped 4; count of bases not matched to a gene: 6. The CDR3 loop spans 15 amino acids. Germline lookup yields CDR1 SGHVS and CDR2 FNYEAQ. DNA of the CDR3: TGTGCCAGCAGCTTGGAAGACAGGGGGAGCACTGAAGCTTTCTTT. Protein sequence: CASSLEDRGSTEAFF.

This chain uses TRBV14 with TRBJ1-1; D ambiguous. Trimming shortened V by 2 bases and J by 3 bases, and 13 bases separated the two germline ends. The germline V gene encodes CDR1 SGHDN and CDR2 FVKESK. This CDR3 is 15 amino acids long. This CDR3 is CASSQIERVYTEAFF. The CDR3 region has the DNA TGTGCCAGCAGCCAAATAGAGCGCGTGTACACTGAAGCTTTCTTT.

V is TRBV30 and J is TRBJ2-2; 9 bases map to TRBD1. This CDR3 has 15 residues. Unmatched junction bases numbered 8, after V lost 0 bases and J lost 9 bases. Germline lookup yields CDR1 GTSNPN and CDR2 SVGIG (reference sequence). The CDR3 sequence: CAWSVGWTGVRELFF. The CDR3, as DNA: TGTGCCTGGAGTGTCGGATGGACAGGGGTCCGGGAGCTGTTTTTT.

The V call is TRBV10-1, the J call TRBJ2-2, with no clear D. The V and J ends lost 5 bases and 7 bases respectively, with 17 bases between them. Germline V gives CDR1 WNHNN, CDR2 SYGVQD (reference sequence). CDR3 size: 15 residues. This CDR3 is CASSLAKLRFGELFF. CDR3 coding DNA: TGCGCCAGCAGTTTAGCTAAATTGAGATTCGGGGAGCTGTTTTTT.

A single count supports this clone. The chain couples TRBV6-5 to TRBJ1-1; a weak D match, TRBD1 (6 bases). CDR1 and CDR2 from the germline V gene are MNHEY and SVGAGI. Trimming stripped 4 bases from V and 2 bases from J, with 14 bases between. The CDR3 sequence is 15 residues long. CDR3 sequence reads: CASSFLSGGNTEAFF. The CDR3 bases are TGTGCCAGCAGTTTCCTGTCGGGGGGCAACACTGAAGCTTTCTTT.

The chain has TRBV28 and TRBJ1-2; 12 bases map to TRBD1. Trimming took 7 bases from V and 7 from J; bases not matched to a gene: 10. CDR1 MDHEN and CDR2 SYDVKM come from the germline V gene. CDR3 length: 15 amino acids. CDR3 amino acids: CASTREGTGGRGYTF. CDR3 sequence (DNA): TGTGCCAGCACTCGGGAGGGGACAGGGGGCCGTGGCTACACCTTC.